A selection of T cell receptor beta chains follows, all from one sample in a study of human T cells and chemical hapten exposure. TCRdb re-derived calls from the RACE reads in MiXCR, one entry per CDR3 protein. Of roughly 200,000 distinct CDR3 sequences listed, under 25% were seen once; the top ten hold about 6.7%. The specimen comprised whole blood, sampled in connection with sensitization to the hapten diphenylcyclopropenone (DPC). The receptors were gathered from a woman aged 45-65 years with alopecia areata. Some clones in this sample may be carry-over from other donors' samples. The CDR3 runs from the conserved cysteine through the conserved F or W. D genes are given only for firm matches. Clone sizes are given selectively: once, few, many, or a class where the clone is expanded.

d_call	v_call	clone_size	j_call	cdr3_nt	cdr3_aa
TRBD2	TRBV7-2	NA	TRBJ2-5	TGTGCCAGCAGCTTGGGTAGCGGGAGGGCCCAAGAGACCCAGTACTTC	CASSLGSGRAQETQYF
TRBD1	TRBV11-1	few	TRBJ2-4	TGTGCCAGCAGCTGGGGACCAGGACAGGGGCGGGAAAACATTCAGTACTTC	CASSWGPGQGRENIQYF
NA	TRBV7-2	few	TRBJ1-4	TGTGCCAGCAGCTTCCAACATCAGGGAGGAAACGAAAAACTGTTTTTT	CASSFQHQGGNEKLFF
TRBD2	TRBV4-1	few	TRBJ2-1	TGCGCCAGCAGCGTGGGACTAGCGGGAGAAAGCTCCTACAATGAGCAGTTCTTC	CASSVGLAGESSYNEQFF
NA	TRBV7-3	few	TRBJ2-5	TGTGCCAGCAGCTTAGCCCCGGGGGCGGAGACCCAGTACTTC	CASSLAPGAETQYF
NA	TRBV25-1	NA	TRBJ2-5	TGTGCCAGCAGTGAATTCGGCGGAGGGGGTAAAGAGACCCAGTACTTC	CASSEFGGGGKETQYF
TRBD2	TRBV7-6	NA	TRBJ2-7	TGTGCCAGCAGCTCCCGGGAGGGGGGCTACGAGCAGTACTTC	CASSSREGGYEQYF
NA	TRBV20-1	once	TRBJ1-1	TGCAGTGCTACAGGGGACACTGAAGCTTTCTTT	CSATGDTEAFF
NA	TRBV19	few	TRBJ1-2	TGTGCCAGTAGTATCGGTGGGGCATGGAACTATGGCTACACCTTC	CASSIGGAWNYGYTF
NA	TRBV11-2	NA	TRBJ2-1	TGTGCCAGCAGACACCCGGGACAACCGAACAATGAGCAGTTCTTC	CASRHPGQPNNEQFF
TRBD1	TRBV18	few	TRBJ1-1	TGTGCCAGCTCGTTGGGACAGAGTGAAGCTTTCTTT	CASSLGQSEAFF
TRBD1	TRBV7-2	NA	TRBJ2-3	TGTGCCAGCAGCTCCCAGACAGGGCAAGATACGCAGTATTTT	CASSSQTGQDTQYF
TRBD2	TRBV6-4	many	TRBJ2-2	TGTGCCAGCTCAAGCGGGGAGGGTAGCGGCACCGGGGAGCTGTTTTTT	CASSSGEGSGTGELFF
TRBD1	TRBV27	NA	TRBJ1-6	TGTGCCAGCAGTTTATCCAGGGGGCAATCACCCCTCCACTTT	CASSLSRGQSPLHF
TRBD1	TRBV12-3/TRBV12-4	NA	TRBJ1-5	TGTGCCAGCAGCACCGGGACAGGGGGCGGCAATCAGCCCCAGCATTTT	CASSTGTGGGNQPQHF
NA	TRBV29-1	NA	TRBJ2-2	TGCAGCGCCGGGACACGGAACACCGGGGAGCTGTTTTTT	CSAGTRNTGELFF
NA	TRBV6-6	NA	TRBJ2-2	TGTGCCAGCCTTCCCCTCAACGGGGAAACGAACACCGGGGAGCTGTTTTTT	CASLPLNGETNTGELFF
TRBD2	TRBV19	NA	TRBJ2-7	TGTGCCAGTAGTTTTAGGACTAGCGGGATTTACGAGCAGTACTTC	CASSFRTSGIYEQYF
NA	TRBV27	NA	TRBJ1-6	TGTGCCAGCGGTCCGAACCCCCTTAATTCACCCCTCCACTTT	CASGPNPLNSPLHF
TRBD2	TRBV24-1	few	TRBJ2-1	TGTGCCACCAGTGACCTTAGCGGGAGAAATGAGCAGTTCTTC	CATSDLSGRNEQFF
TRBD1	TRBV5-5	NA	TRBJ1-1	TGTGCCAGCAGCCTCCAGGACAGGGTGGGTGAAGCTTTCTTT	CASSLQDRVGEAFF
TRBD2	TRBV4-1	few	TRBJ2-3	TGCGCCAGCAGCCAAGATGAAGCGGGAGGGGCGCAGTATTTT	CASSQDEAGGAQYF
NA	TRBV10-3	many	TRBJ1-3	TGTGCCATCGGGAAGAGGGACACTGGAAACACCATATATTTT	CAIGKRDTGNTIYF
NA	TRBV14	NA	TRBJ2-2	TGTGCCAGCAGCCAAGGTCCCGGGAGAGACACCGGGGAGCTGTTTTTT	CASSQGPGRDTGELFF
NA	TRBV7-2	NA	TRBJ1-2	TGTGCCAGCAGCCCCAGGGCAGTTGTAGCTTATGGCTACACCTTC	CASSPRAVVAYGYTF
TRBD1	TRBV6-6	few	TRBJ1-5	TGTGCCAGCAGTCCACAGGGGAATAGCAATCAGCCCCAGCATTTT	CASSPQGNSNQPQHF
NA	TRBV11-2	NA	TRBJ2-7	TGTGCCAGCAGCATATCCCCAACCTACGAGCAGTACTTC	CASSISPTYEQYF
NA	TRBV12-3/TRBV12-4	NA	TRBJ2-2	TGTGCCAGCAGTTTAGGCCTAGTCGGAGGCGGGGAGCTGTTTTTT	CASSLGLVGGGELFF
NA	TRBV24-1	NA	TRBJ1-5	TGTGCCACCAGTGGTCTTGGGATCGATCAGCCCCAGCATTTT	CATSGLGIDQPQHF
NA	TRBV5-1	NA	TRBJ1-1	TGCGCCAGCAGCTTGGTCAGCATGAACACTGAAGCTTTCTTT	CASSLVSMNTEAFF
NA	TRBV29-1	few	TRBJ2-1	TGCAGCGTTCAGGTGGTATTCGGGAATGAGCAGTTCTTC	CSVQVVFGNEQFF
TRBD1	TRBV29-1	few	TRBJ2-2	TGCAGCGTTGGGCAGGGGACAGCGAACACCGGGGAGCTGTTTTTT	CSVGQGTANTGELFF
NA	TRBV6-6	many	TRBJ2-5	TGTGCCAGCAGTTACTCGGTATCAGGGGGGCAAGAGACCCAGTACTTC	CASSYSVSGGQETQYF
TRBD2	TRBV3-1	NA	TRBJ2-3	TGTGCCAGCAGCCGAGCGGGAGTGGTCACAGATACGCAGTATTTT	CASSRAGVVTDTQYF
TRBD1	TRBV10-2	NA	TRBJ2-3	TGCGCCAGCACTTGGACAGGGGGCGCGACAGATACGCAGTATTTT	CASTWTGGATDTQYF
TRBD1	TRBV6-6	NA	TRBJ2-5	TGTGCCAGCAGCTACAGACAGGGGACGGAGACCCAGTACTTC	CASSYRQGTETQYF
TRBD1	TRBV28	many	TRBJ2-7	TGTGCCAGCAGTACCCCCGGGACAGCCTACGAGCAGTACTTC	CASSTPGTAYEQYF
NA	TRBV4-2	NA	TRBJ2-5	TGTGCCAGCAGCCAAGAGCCCCGCGAGCAAGAGACCCAGTACTTC	CASSQEPREQETQYF
TRBD2	TRBV10-3	NA	TRBJ2-2	TGTGCCGTGACTAGCGGCAACACCGGGGAGCTGTTTTTT	CAVTSGNTGELFF
TRBD1	TRBV4-2	NA	TRBJ1-4	TGTGCCAGCAGAACGACAGGGGATGAAAAACTGTTTTTT	CASRTTGDEKLFF
NA	TRBV5-1	NA	TRBJ2-5	TGCGCCAGCAGCTTGGAAACAGCAGAGACCCAGTACTTC	CASSLETAETQYF
NA	TRBV6-2/TRBV6-3	few	TRBJ1-2	TGTGCCAGCAGTGCCGCGGGGCCGTATGGCTACACCTTC	CASSAAGPYGYTF
NA	TRBV29-1	NA	TRBJ2-7	TGCAGCGTTGAAACTAGCACGGTCGGGGATGAGCAGTACTTC	CSVETSTVGDEQYF
NA	TRBV2	NA	TRBJ2-7	TGTGCCAGCAACAACAGAGACTCCTACGAGCAGTACTTC	CASNNRDSYEQYF
TRBD2	TRBV29-1	NA	TRBJ2-7	TGCAGCGTTGCTCAGGGAGGGGCCTACGAGCAGTACTTC	CSVAQGGAYEQYF
TRBD2	TRBV7-2	few	TRBJ2-3	TGTGCCAGCAGCTACACCGAACTAGCGGGAGTTGCAGATACGCAGTATTTT	CASSYTELAGVADTQYF
TRBD2	TRBV20-1	few	TRBJ2-7	TGCAGTGCTGGTGGGACTAGCTCCTACGAGCAGTACTTC	CSAGGTSSYEQYF
NA	TRBV7-8	NA	TRBJ2-2	TGTGCCAGCAGCTTAGGGACTCTCGGGGAGCTGTTTTTT	CASSLGTLGELFF
TRBD1	TRBV29-1	NA	TRBJ1-5	TGCAGCGTGGAGACAGGGGGTAATCAGCCCCAGCATTTT	CSVETGGNQPQHF
NA	TRBV5-1	few	TRBJ1-1	TGCGCCAGCAGCTTCGTCGGGCGGGGCACTGAAGCTTTCTTT	CASSFVGRGTEAFF
TRBD2	TRBV5-1	once	TRBJ2-1	TGCGCCAGCAGCTTGGTCCCTTTACTAGCGGGTGGTGCAAATGAGCAGTTCTTC	CASSLVPLLAGGANEQFF
TRBD1	TRBV20-1	NA	TRBJ1-3	TGCAGTGCTAGAGCCCGGGACAGTGGAAACACCATATATTTT	CSARARDSGNTIYF
NA	TRBV2	few	TRBJ1-2	TGTGCCAGCAGGCCGGGACCGCTCTATGGCTACACCTTC	CASRPGPLYGYTF
TRBD2	TRBV27	NA	TRBJ2-1	TGTGCCAGCAGTTCCCCGGGACTAGCGGGTTGGGGCAATGAGCAGTTCTTC	CASSSPGLAGWGNEQFF
TRBD2	TRBV18	many	TRBJ2-5	TGTGCCAGCTCACCCTCTCGGGGGGACCAAGAGACCCAGTACTTC	CASSPSRGDQETQYF
NA	TRBV7-9	NA	TRBJ2-1	TGTGCCAGCAGCCCAATCGGCGTGAAATCCTACAATGAGCAGTTCTTC	CASSPIGVKSYNEQFF
NA	TRBV25-1	few	TRBJ1-4	TGTGCCAGCAGTGAATATTGGGGCCAGGGTAGTGAAAAACTGTTTTTT	CASSEYWGQGSEKLFF